This T cell receptor beta chain comes out of a study of T cells after posttransplantation cyclophosphamide. This related bone marrow graft donor gave peripheral blood on the day of marrow donation. CDR1 SGHTA and CDR2 FQGTGA come from the germline V gene. Trimming removed 1 base from V and 6 bases from J, with 9 bases in between. The length of the CDR3 is 13 residues. TCRdb's copy holds only in-frame clones and misses some; the assay was immunoSEQ multiplex PCR. The data list roughly 35,000 clones, none observed once; 1% to 1.5% falls to the top ten. In this sample, this clone turned up many times. Sequencing used PBMCs. This rearrangement joins TRBV7-3 to TRBJ1-1; D might be TRBD1 (5 bases). This TCR was sampled from a girl under 18 in good health, CMV-negative, and a related stem cell transplant donor. CDR3 region: CASSLMGQAEAFF. CDR3 in DNA: TGTGCCAGCAGCTTAATGGGGCAAGCTGAAGCTTTCTTT.